This T cell receptor beta chain was sequenced in a study of OX40 agonist ivuxolimab in advanced cancers. Study at large: Of the participants, approximately 36% had some prior anti-PD-1, anti-PD-L1 or anti-CTLA-4 therapy, which was allowed.

Sampling times: baseline, cycle 4 day 1, cycle 7 day 1. Libraries were prepared by immunoSEQ multiplex PCR; TCRdb keeps only in-frame clonotypes and omits some of them. The sample shows 77,000 or so clones, more than 75% of them seen only once. Trimming pared 2 bases from V and 7 bases from J, leaving 6 bases between. Looked up from germline, CDR1 is SGHAT and CDR2 is FQNNGV. The length of the CDR3 is 12 residues. The receptor comes from an adult with an advanced solid tumor such as melanoma, head and neck, liver or kidney cancer. The V and J genes are TRBV11-2 and TRBJ1-3, with D perhaps matching TRBD1 (6 bases). Sequencing used CD4+ or CD8+ T cells sorted from blood, obtained in a trial of the OX40 agonist ivuxolimab. CDR3 loop: CASSLTGNTIYF. As DNA, the CDR3 is TGTGCCAGCAGCTTAACAGGGAACACCATATATTTT.